Reported below is one T cell receptor (beta chain). TCRdb's table, derived via immunoSEQ multiplex PCR, lists solely in-frame clones and lacks some. The data hold some 10,000 clones, with 87% observed a single time. This entry belongs to a study of blood T cell dynamics during melanoma immunotherapy. Germline CDR1 reads LNHDA; CDR2 reads SQIVND (reference sequence). The CDR3 totals 14 residues. Trimming cost V 5 bases and J 2 bases, with 12 bases left between them. This sample's time point: week 3, after first cycle of checkpoint inhibitor. At 12 weeks after first infusion, RECIST 1.1 defined response for most patients.

The chain has TRBV19 and TRBJ1-1, with TRBD1 as a possible D gene (5 bases). This sequence was found in a human donor with melanoma. The input for sequencing was blood, taken from a patient treated with checkpoint blockade. CDR3 loop: CASSPDRSNTEAFF. In DNA form, the CDR3 reads TGTGCCAGTAGTCCAGACAGAAGCAACACTGAAGCTTTCTTT.